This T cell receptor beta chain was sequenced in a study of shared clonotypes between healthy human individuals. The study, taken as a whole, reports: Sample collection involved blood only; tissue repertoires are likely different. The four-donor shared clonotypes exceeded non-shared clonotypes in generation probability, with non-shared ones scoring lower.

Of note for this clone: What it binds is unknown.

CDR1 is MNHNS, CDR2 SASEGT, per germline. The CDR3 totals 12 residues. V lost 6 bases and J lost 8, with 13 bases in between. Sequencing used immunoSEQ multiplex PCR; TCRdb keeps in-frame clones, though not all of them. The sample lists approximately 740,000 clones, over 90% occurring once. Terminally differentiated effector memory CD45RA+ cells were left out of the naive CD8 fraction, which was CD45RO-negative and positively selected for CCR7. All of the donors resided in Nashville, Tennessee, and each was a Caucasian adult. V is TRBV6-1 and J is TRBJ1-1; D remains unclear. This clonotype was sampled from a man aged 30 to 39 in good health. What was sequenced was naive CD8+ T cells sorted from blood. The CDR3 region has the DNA TGTGCCAGCAGAAATATTCTCTCCGAAGCTTTCTTT. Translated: CASRNILSEAFF.